One sample yielded the 18 T cell receptor beta chains listed below, sequenced in a study of blood T cell repertoires in COVID-19. Clones were sequenced by immunoSEQ multiplex PCR, and TCRdb holds only the in-frame ones, with some missing. The repertoire consists of tens of thousands of clones, with 75% to 80% occurring once and the leading ten covering approximately 2.5%. Sequencing was carried out using peripheral blood. The receptors derive from a man aged 65 to 85 with COVID-19, enrolled during active disease.

The rearrangement joins TRBV4-1 to TRBJ1-5, with D possibly matching TRBD1 (5 bases). Germline CDR1 is MGHRA and CDR2 is YSYEKL. V lost 2 bases and J lost 0, with 11 bases in between. The CDR3 runs 16 residues. This chain's CDR3 is CASSQQTVISNQPQHF. The CDR3 DNA reads as TGCGCCAGCAGCCAACAGACAGTGATTAGCAATCAGCCCCAGCATTTT.

The chain couples TRBV5-1 to TRBJ1-6, with TRBD1 matching over 7 bases. The V and J ends lost 0 bases and 14 bases, in that order; junction bases with no gene match: 14. The CDR3 runs 16 residues. Germline V gives CDR1 SGHRS, CDR2 YFSETQ. The CDR3 DNA reads as TGCGCCAGCAGCTTGGGTAGCAGGGGGATCTCCGGGACCCTCCACTTT. As protein: CASSLGSRGISGTLHF. Full variable domain (outside the CDR3, taken from reference TRBV5-1 and TRBJ1-6): KAGVTQTPRYLIKTRGQQVTLSCSPISGHRSVSWYQQTPGQGLQFLFEYFSETQRNKGNFPGRFSGRQFSNSRSEMNVSTLELGDSALYLCASSLGSRGISGTLHFGNGTRLTVT.

This chain links TRBV7-2 with TRBJ2-1; TRBD2 is a possible D gene (6 bases). CDR3 length equals 15 residues. Per germline, CDR1 SGHTA and CDR2 FQGNSA. Trimming pared 1 base from V and 2 bases from J, leaving 9 bases between. CDR3 region: CASSLVAGPYNEQFF. CDR3 coding DNA: TGTGCCAGCAGCTTAGTCGCGGGGCCCTACAATGAGCAGTTCTTC.

The rearrangement uses TRBV15 and TRBJ1-5; D unclear. Looked up from germline, CDR1 is LNHNV and CDR2 is YYDKDF (reference sequence). The CDR3 has 13 amino acids. V shed 0 bases and J shed 6 bases, with 6 bases lying between them. CDR3 sequence (DNA): TGTGCCACCAGCAGAGATCACGGTCAGCCCCAGCATTTT. Amino acids: CATSRDHGQPQHF.

This clone was detected once. J is TRBJ1-6 and V is TRBV28; TRBD1 might be the D (5 bases). The germline CDR1 and CDR2 sequences are MDHEN and SYDVKM. The V end lost 4 bases, the J end lost 5 bases, and 9 bases lay between the germline ends. There are 14 residues in the CDR3. The CDR3 here is CASSSGGNNSPLHF. For the CDR3, the DNA is TGTGCCAGCAGTTCGGGGGGAAATAATTCACCCCTCCACTTT.

This sequence joins TRBV24-1 and TRBJ2-3, with D tentatively TRBD1 (6 bases). V lost 4 bases to trimming and J lost 1 base, with 11 bases between them. This CDR3 contains 15 residues. Germline V CDR1 and CDR2: KGHDR, SFDVKD. The CDR3 sequence: CATSESGVGTDTQYF. The DNA for the CDR3 is TGTGCCACCAGTGAATCAGGGGTGGGCACAGATACGCAGTATTTT.

For the CDR3, the DNA is TGTGCCAGCAGCGGCGGAGGAATGGACACTGAAGCTTTCTTT. Its protein is CASSGGGMDTEAFF. The chain employs TRBV5-4 and TRBJ1-1; D is uncertain. CDR1 and CDR2 from the germline V gene are SGHNT and YYREEE (reference sequence). CDR3 size: 14 residues. V lost 4 bases and J 3 bases, leaving 13 bases between the germline ends.

In its sample, this clone was seen a few times. The chain uses TRBV5-4 and TRBJ2-1, with TRBD2 matching 9 bases. The germline V gene encodes CDR1 SGHNT and CDR2 YYREEE (reference sequence). With 2 bases clipped from V and 4 bases from J, the junction kept 7 bases outside the gene matches. This CDR3 spans 16 amino acids. The CDR3 protein is CASSFPTSGQYNEQFF. The CDR3 bases are TGTGCCAGCAGCTTTCCGACTAGCGGACAGTACAATGAGCAGTTCTTC.

This clone was observed at least ten times. This chain connects TRBV30 to TRBJ1-6, with 8 bases identical to TRBD1. The CDR3 is 15 residues long. Unmatched junction bases numbered 13, after V lost 2 bases and J lost 13 bases. Germline-derived CDR1 and CDR2 are GTSNPN and SVGIG (reference sequence). CDR3 in DNA: TGTGCCTGGAGTTGGACAGGACAGGGCCTGTGGCCCCTCCACTTT. It translates to CAWSWTGQGLWPLHF.

This clone was found a few times. The chain links TRBV2 to TRBJ1-5, with D maybe TRBD1 (5 bases). With 6 bases removed from V and 0 bases from J, the gap between germline ends came to 12 bases. Germline CDR1 and CDR2: SNHLY and FYNNEI. This CDR3 has 15 residues. For the CDR3, the DNA is TGTGCCAGCAGCCAACAGGTTTATAGCAATCAGCCCCAGCATTTT. The encoded protein is CASSQQVYSNQPQHF. Complete variable domain (other parts from reference TRBV2 and TRBJ1-5): EPEVTQTPSHQVTQMGQEVILRCVPISNHLYFYWYRQILGQKVEFLVSFYNNEISEKSEIFDDQFSVERPDGSNFTLKIRSTKLEDSAMYFCASSQQVYSNQPQHFGDGTRLSIL.

The CDR3 sequence is CASSGSGYTGELFF. CDR3 DNA: TGTGCCAGCAGCGGTAGCGGGTACACCGGGGAGCTGTTTTTT. This chain connects TRBV9 to TRBJ2-2, with 7 positions matching TRBD2. Germline CDR1 SGDLS, CDR2 YYNGEE. The CDR3 is 14 residues long. J lost 3 bases, V lost 3 bases, and 2 bases had no gene match.

The rearrangement uses TRBV28 and TRBJ2-1, with D possibly matching TRBD1 (5 bases). There are 13 residues in the CDR3. Between the trimmed V and J ends, which lost 6 bases and 7 bases, there was a span of 13 bases. Germline CDR1 MDHEN, CDR2 SYDVKM. In DNA, the CDR3 is TGTGCCAGCAGCAAGCAGGGTAGGAATGAGCAGTTCTTC. This codes for CASSKQGRNEQFF.

This clone came up a few times. This chain uses TRBV9 with TRBJ2-1, with 10 bases aligning to TRBD2. The CDR3 is 17 residues long. Looked up from germline, CDR1 is SGDLS and CDR2 is YYNGEE. J lost 7 bases, V lost 0 bases, and 10 bases had no gene match. In DNA, the CDR3 is TGTGCCAGCAGCGTAGATCCTAGCGGGAGTTTTGTAAATGAGCAGTTCTTC. Its translation: CASSVDPSGSFVNEQFF.

The V and J genes are TRBV6-1 and TRBJ1-1; D ambiguous. Trimming pared 1 base from V and 4 bases from J, leaving 7 bases between. The CDR3 loop spans 13 amino acids. Germline CDR1 is MNHNS and CDR2 is SASEGT. The CDR3 is CASSEGPITEAFF. The CDR3 nucleotides are TGTGCCAGCAGTGAAGGGCCCATCACTGAAGCTTTCTTT.

The CDR3 reads CASSLSAGPYEQYF. The DNA for the CDR3 is TGTGCCAGCAGCCTCTCGGCGGGACCCTACGAGCAGTACTTC. The rearrangement uses TRBV27 and TRBJ2-7; weak D call: TRBD2 (6 bases). The CDR3 has 14 amino acids. CDR1 is MNHEY, CDR2 SMNVEV, per germline (reference sequence). V was trimmed by 6 bases and J by 2 bases, leaving 14 bases between them.

A few counts support this clone. The V gene is TRBV2, the J gene TRBJ1-4, with 7 bases that match TRBD1. Germline lookup yields CDR1 SNHLY and CDR2 FYNNEI. Unmatched junction bases numbered 10, after V lost 8 bases and J lost 7 bases. The CDR3 loop spans 14 amino acids. This chain's CDR3 is CASVLRGFGEKLFF. CDR3 bases: TGTGCCAGCGTCCTCAGGGGGTTTGGTGAAAAACTGTTTTTT.

This clone has more than one count but fewer than ten. V and J are TRBV28 and TRBJ1-2; D is possibly TRBD1 (6 bases). The CDR3 sequence is 13 residues long. The ends were cut back, 4 bases at V and 3 bases at J, with 9 bases in the middle. Germline loops: CDR1 MDHEN, CDR2 SYDVKM. The CDR3 reads CASSYRVYYGYTF. For the CDR3, the DNA is TGTGCCAGCAGTTACAGGGTCTACTATGGCTACACCTTC.

J is TRBJ2-7 and V is TRBV5-6; 10 positions agree with TRBD1. The trim removed 2 bases at V and 3 bases at J, leaving 11 bases unmatched. CDR3 length: 17 amino acids. CDR1 and CDR2 (germline): SGHDT, YYEEEE. CDR3 coding DNA: TGTGCCAGCAGCTTACGTGCCGGGACAGGGGATGTCTACGAGCAGTACTTC. Its protein is CASSLRAGTGDVYEQYF.